A selection of T cell receptor beta chains follows, all from one sample in a study of neurological immune-mediated disorders. TCRdb re-called the 5' RACE reads through MiXCR, storing one row per CDR3 protein. The top ten clones hold about 1.8% of a sample with tens of thousands of distinct CDR3 sequences, 10% of them seen once. Sequenced: PBMCs. Every receptor here comes from a man aged 35 to 55 in good health. Both conserved end residues are part of each CDR3. D genes are given only for firm matches. Clone size is shown for a subset of rows, as once, few, many or a class of expanded clone.

TRBV24-1	TRBJ2-3	NA	NA	CATSDSGGDTQYF	TGTGCCACCAGTGATTCCGGGGGTGATACGCAGTATTTT
TRBV28	TRBJ2-5	TRBD2	many	CASSKAGEETQYF	TGTGCCAGCAGTAAGGCGGGAGAAGAGACCCAGTACTTC
TRBV5-6	TRBJ1-1	NA	many	CASSIGRGGTEAFF	TGTGCCAGCAGCATCGGGAGGGGGGGAACTGAAGCTTTCTTT
TRBV29-1	TRBJ2-1	TRBD1	many	CSVLPGTGGNEQFF	TGCAGCGTTCTTCCCGGGACAGGGGGGAATGAGCAGTTCTTC
TRBV9	TRBJ2-4	TRBD2	many	CASSPRGGAAKNIQYF	TGTGCCAGCAGCCCGCGCGGGGGGGCAGCCAAAAACATTCAGTACTTC
TRBV5-6	TRBJ1-2	TRBD1	many	CASDTGGGYGYTF	TGTGCCAGCGATACAGGGGGCGGCTATGGCTACACCTTC
TRBV20-1	TRBJ1-1	NA	many	CSASNVVLDTEAFF	TGCAGTGCTTCTAATGTAGTATTGGACACTGAAGCTTTCTTT
TRBV12-3/TRBV12-4	TRBJ1-4	NA	many	CASTPYSSRNEKLFF	TGTGCCAGCACCCCGTATAGCAGCCGTAATGAAAAACTGTTTTTT
TRBV10-3	TRBJ1-5	NA	many	CAISVGLERNQPQHF	TGTGCCATCAGTGTGGGACTCGAGAGGAATCAGCCCCAGCATTTT
TRBV5-6	TRBJ2-3	NA	many	CASSFYLSTDTQYF	TGTGCCAGCAGCTTTTACCTTAGCACAGATACGCAGTATTTT
TRBV5-5	TRBJ2-7	NA	NA	CASSSYPDEQYF	TGTGCCAGCAGCTCCTATCCGGACGAGCAGTACTTC
TRBV29-1	TRBJ2-5	NA	many	CSAGETGLVQTQYF	TGCAGCGCCGGGGAAACAGGGCTAGTCCAGACCCAGTACTTC
TRBV6-6	TRBJ2-2	NA	many	CASSYSIRSNTGELFF	TGTGCCAGCAGTTACTCGATCAGGTCGAACACCGGGGAGCTGTTTTTT
TRBV5-5	TRBJ1-2	NA	many	CASSLTVTNYGYTF	TGTGCCAGCAGCCTGACAGTGACTAACTATGGCTACACCTTC
TRBV29-1	TRBJ2-7	NA	many	CSAIREHTSYEQYF	TGCAGCGCGATTCGGGAGCATACATCCTACGAGCAGTACTTC
TRBV6-2/TRBV6-3	TRBJ2-7	NA	many	CASSYLDEQYF	TGTGCCAGCAGTTACCTAGACGAGCAGTACTTC
TRBV9	TRBJ1-2	NA	many	CASSVGDLIQGRGYGYTF	TGTGCCAGCAGCGTAGGGGATTTAATACAGGGCCGGGGCTATGGCTACACCTTC
TRBV5-1	TRBJ2-3	TRBD2	many	CASSLVRGLAGDIADTQYF	TGCGCCAGCAGCTTGGTTAGGGGACTAGCGGGAGATATCGCAGATACGCAGTATTTT
TRBV7-8	TRBJ1-3	NA	many	CASRLPGNTIYF	TGTGCCAGCCGCCTCCCTGGAAACACCATATATTTT
TRBV5-1	TRBJ2-2	TRBD2	NA	CASSSMTLAGGPTWELFF	TGCGCCAGCAGCTCAATGACACTAGCGGGAGGGCCAACCTGGGAGCTGTTTTTT
TRBV9	TRBJ2-5	NA	many	CASNRGIGETQYF	TGTGCCAGCAATCGGGGGATAGGAGAGACCCAGTACTTC
TRBV7-9	TRBJ2-7	NA	many	CASSLGVTSYEQYF	TGTGCCAGCAGCTTAGGTGTGACATCCTACGAGCAGTACTTC
TRBV5-1	TRBJ2-2	TRBD1	many	CASSLDRVGSGELFF	TGCGCCAGCAGCCTCGACAGGGTGGGATCCGGGGAGCTGTTTTTT
TRBV29-1	TRBJ2-1	TRBD2	many	CSVLTSGGYNEQFF	TGCAGCGTTCTGACTAGCGGGGGTTACAATGAGCAGTTCTTC
TRBV2	TRBJ1-5	NA	few	CASSEAEAGDQPQHF	TGTGCCAGCAGTGAAGCAGAGGCAGGGGATCAGCCCCAGCATTTT
TRBV5-1	TRBJ1-2	NA	many	CASSSEGSGYGYTF	TGCGCCAGCAGTTCGGAGGGCTCGGGGTATGGCTACACCTTC
TRBV7-2	TRBJ2-7	TRBD1	many	CASSLGTGSYEQYF	TGTGCCAGCAGCTTAGGGACAGGGAGTTACGAGCAGTACTTC
TRBV6-5	TRBJ2-1	NA	many	CASKGGLSYNEQFF	TGTGCCAGCAAAGGGGGGCTTTCATACAATGAGCAGTTCTTC
TRBV6-2/TRBV6-3	TRBJ2-1	NA	NA	CASSRSSDIYSHNEQFF	TGTGCCAGCAGTCGGTCGTCGGACATCTACTCCCACAATGAGCAGTTCTTC
TRBV27	TRBJ2-1	TRBD2	NA	CASSLSGLGVGEQFF	TGTGCCAGCAGTTTATCGGGACTAGGGGTAGGGGAGCAGTTCTTC
TRBV10-3	TRBJ2-1	TRBD2	many	CATGLAGDYNEQFF	TGTGCCACGGGACTAGCGGGGGATTACAATGAGCAGTTCTTC
TRBV7-2	TRBJ2-7	TRBD1	many	CASSLKPGQGHEQYF	TGTGCCAGCAGCTTAAAACCGGGACAGGGTCACGAGCAGTACTTC
TRBV15	TRBJ1-1	NA	many	CATSGLGEWDTEAFF	TGTGCCACCAGCGGCCTGGGGGAATGGGACACTGAAGCTTTCTTT
TRBV10-3	TRBJ2-5	NA	many	CAIRGDSKLSETQYF	TGTGCCATCAGAGGAGATAGTAAGCTTTCGGAGACCCAGTACTTC
TRBV29-1	TRBJ2-3	NA	many	CSVEVPVFSTDTQYF	TGCAGCGTCGAGGTGCCGGTGTTTAGCACAGATACGCAGTATTTT
TRBV10-1	TRBJ1-6	NA	NA	CASRLTTGSPLHF	TGCGCCAGCAGATTGACTACCGGTTCACCCCTCCACTTT
TRBV27	TRBJ2-2	NA	many	CASSLASGLVNTGELFF	TGTGCCAGCAGTTTAGCTTCAGGGTTGGTGAACACCGGGGAGCTGTTTTTT
TRBV6-1	TRBJ2-7	NA	many	CASSETGSYEQYF	TGTGCCAGCAGCGAAACGGGTTCCTACGAGCAGTACTTC
TRBV5-1	TRBJ2-2	NA	many	CASSGSEGGTGELFF	TGCGCCAGCAGCGGAAGCGAGGGGGGGACCGGGGAGCTGTTTTTT
TRBV5-6	TRBJ2-3	TRBD1	many	CASSRKQGAGDTQYF	TGTGCCAGCAGCCGAAAACAGGGGGCTGGAGATACGCAGTATTTT